The clone carrying this T cell receptor beta chain has just one count. Its specificity is unknown. BIOMED2 TRB-A/B primer pools were used in multiplex TRB PCR. TCRdb used MiXCR to reprocess the multiplex PCR reads, holding one entry per CDR3 protein. The table records thousands of distinct CDR3 sequences, over 20% of them present only once. This sample is part of a study of T and B cells in COVID-19 patients. Study-wide context: Of around 21 active-infection patients, over 9 were critically ill with mechanical ventilation or extracorporeal membrane oxygenation. Whole-study results and caveats: Active COVID-19 showed highly clonal TRB repertoires; recovery showed diversity and richness above healthy donors.

Blood genomic DNA input for TRB amplification was about 220-500 ng. The V and J ends lost 5 bases and 11 bases respectively, with 21 bases between them. Germline V gives CDR1 DFQATT, CDR2 SNEGSKA (reference sequence). This CDR3 contains 13 residues. Sequencing was done on a sample of blood. The chain carries TRBV20-1 and TRBJ1-1; D might be TRBD1 (6 bases). The sequence came from a human donor with active COVID-19. CDR3: CSAPLQGGVGAFF. The CDR3 DNA is TGCAGTGCTCCGCTACAGGGAGGGGTTGGCGCTTTCTTT.